The clone carrying this TCR beta chain was detected a few times. In the original workflow: Estimation of nucleated cell counts was performed using reference gene primer amplification. Libraries were prepared by immunoSEQ multiplex PCR; TCRdb keeps only in-frame clonotypes and omits some of them. V, J and clone size are taken as reported in that table, and D and trimming were inferred from the DNA itself. Altogether a few hundred thousand clones are present, more than 80% being singletons, with the ten largest covering about 3%. The sample is drawn from a study of blood T cell repertoires in COVID-19. Germline assignment: CDR1 SNHLY and CDR2 FYNNEI. The CDR3 consists of 14 residues. V gave up 3 bases and J gave up 7 bases; unmatched junction bases: 7. Followed over time, Seattle patients had been enrolled while infection was active.

Sequences were obtained from peripheral blood. The TCR comes from a woman in her 30s with COVID-19, enrolled during active disease. The chain links TRBV2 to TRBJ1-2, with 8 bases matching TRBD1. The CDR3 DNA is TGTGCCAGCAGTGATGGACAGGGATTCAGTGGCTACACCTTC. Translating it yields CASSDGQGFSGYTF.